The present T cell receptor beta chain was sequenced within a study of resident and recirculating memory T cells in vitiligo. Stable vitiligo meant no lesion change over the previous 6 months. CDR1 is LGHNA, CDR2 YSLEER, per germline. V was cut by 0 bases and J by 4 bases, with 10 bases left in between. The CDR3 is 15 amino acids. Of note for this clone: As yet, its antigen is unknown.

Sequencing used immunoSEQ multiplex PCR; TCRdb keeps in-frame clones, though not all of them. This table holds 70,000 or so clones, roughly nine tenths found once. Broader study findings: Different lesions suggested infiltration by different T cell clones. No single dominant TCR clone appeared; lesion clonality varied.

The source is a male donor with vitiligo. This chain uses TRBV4-3 with TRBJ1-5; D may be TRBD1 (6 bases). The sample comprised blood. In DNA form, the CDR3 reads TGCGCCAGCAGCCAAGATGTACAGGGTAATCAGCCCCAGCATTTT. It translates to CASSQDVQGNQPQHF.